This T cell receptor beta chain was obtained from a study of blood T cells in healthy people across ages. Study outcomes and limitations: Since the PBMCs were unsorted, naive and antigen-experienced cells could not be conclusively compared. The recorded TCR beta diversity per million T cells decreased in a roughly linear manner with age. Naive T cell percentage by flow cytometry tracked strongly with beta diversity.

With respect to this clonotype: Antigen: not known.

The CDR3 spans 14 residues. V was trimmed by 8 bases and J by 5 bases, leaving 15 bases between them. CDR1 is MNHEY and CDR2 is SVGAGI in the germline V gene. Combining a sample-barcoded 5' primer with a J-beta primer mix, a second PCR ran for about 7 to 11 cycles. TCRdb reprocessed the 5' RACE reads via MiXCR and lists one record per CDR3 protein. This sample has 1.5 million to 2 million distinct CDR3 sequences, with roughly 52% found just once. The J gene is TRBJ1-4, the V gene TRBV6-5; D may be TRBD1 (5 bases). Specimen: blood. The sequence came from a woman aged 35 to 49 in good health. The CDR3 bases are TGTGCCAGCGGGGTAGACAGCGTCAATGAAAAACTGTTTTTT. Its translation: CASGVDSVNEKLFF.